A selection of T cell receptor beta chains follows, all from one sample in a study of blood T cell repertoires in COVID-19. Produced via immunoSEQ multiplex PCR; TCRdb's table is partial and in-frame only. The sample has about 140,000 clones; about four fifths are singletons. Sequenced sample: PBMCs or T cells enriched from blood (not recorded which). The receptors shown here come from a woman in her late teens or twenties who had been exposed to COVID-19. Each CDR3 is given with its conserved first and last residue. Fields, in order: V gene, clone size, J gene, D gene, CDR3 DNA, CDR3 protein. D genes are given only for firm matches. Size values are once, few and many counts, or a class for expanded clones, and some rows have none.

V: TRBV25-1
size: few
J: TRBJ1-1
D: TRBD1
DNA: TGTGCCAGCAGTGATCCAGGGACAGGCACTGAAGCTTTCTTT
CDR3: CASSDPGTGTEAFF

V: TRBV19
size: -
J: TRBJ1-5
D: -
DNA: TGTGCCAGTAGTAACAGGGATCCCAATCAGCCCCAGCATTTT
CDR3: CASSNRDPNQPQHF

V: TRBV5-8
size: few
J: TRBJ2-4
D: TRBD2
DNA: TGTGCCAGCAGCCGAACCCCACGACTAGCGGGAATAGCCAAAAACATTCAGTACTTC
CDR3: CASSRTPRLAGIAKNIQYF

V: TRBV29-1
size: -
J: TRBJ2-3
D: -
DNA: TGCAGCGCTGCCGAAGTTGTCGGGACAGATACGCAGTATTTT
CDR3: CSAAEVVGTDTQYF

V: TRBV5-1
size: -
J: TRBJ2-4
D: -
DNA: TGCGCCAGCAGCCCGGTGGGAGGAAACATTCAGTACTTC
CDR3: CASSPVGGNIQYF

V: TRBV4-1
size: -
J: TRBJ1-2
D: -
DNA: TGCGCCAGCAGCCAAGAAGTCGCTACCGGCTACACCTTC
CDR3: CASSQEVATGYTF

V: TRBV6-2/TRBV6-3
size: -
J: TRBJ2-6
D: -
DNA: TGTGCCAGCAGCATTACAGGGACCGGGGCCAACGTCCTGACTTTC
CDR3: CASSITGTGANVLTF

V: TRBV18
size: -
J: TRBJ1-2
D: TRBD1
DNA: TGTGCCAGCTCACCACGACAGGGGGGAGACTATGGCTACACCTTC
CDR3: CASSPRQGGDYGYTF

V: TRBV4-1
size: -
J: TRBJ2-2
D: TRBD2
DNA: TGCGCCAGCAGCCAACAGCGGGGAGGGGACACCGGGGAGCTGTTTTTT
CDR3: CASSQQRGGDTGELFF

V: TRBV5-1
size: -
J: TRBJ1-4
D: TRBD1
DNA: TGCGCCAGCAGCGACACACAGGGGTCTAATGAAAAACTGTTTTTT
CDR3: CASSDTQGSNEKLFF

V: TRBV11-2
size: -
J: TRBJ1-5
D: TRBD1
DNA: TGTGCCAGCAGCCTGGGACAGGATAGCAATCAGCCCCAGCATTTT
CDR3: CASSLGQDSNQPQHF

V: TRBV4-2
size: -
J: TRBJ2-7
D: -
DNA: TGTGCCAGCAGCCACCGCGGGGATCAGGGTTACGAGCAGTACTTC
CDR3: CASSHRGDQGYEQYF

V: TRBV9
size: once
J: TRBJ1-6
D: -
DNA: TGTGCCAGCAGCCCCACCTTAGGGGGAAACTCACCCCTCCACTTT
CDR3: CASSPTLGGNSPLHF

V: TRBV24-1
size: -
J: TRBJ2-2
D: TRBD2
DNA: TGTGCCACCAGTGATGCCGGACTAGCGGGAGTGAACACCGGGGAGCTGTTTTTT
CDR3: CATSDAGLAGVNTGELFF

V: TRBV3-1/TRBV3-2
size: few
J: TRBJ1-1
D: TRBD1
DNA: TGTGCCAGCAGCCAAGGGACAGGGGTTGAAGCTTTCTTT
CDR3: CASSQGTGVEAFF

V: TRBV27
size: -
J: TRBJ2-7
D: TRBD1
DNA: TGTGCCAGCAGCAAAGAGCCGGGACAGGGCTACTACGAGCAGTACTTC
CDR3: CASSKEPGQGYYEQYF

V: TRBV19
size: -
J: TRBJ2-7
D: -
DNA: TGTGCCAGTAGAGCGCCGTATTCCGGGACCTACGAGCAGTACTTC
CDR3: CASRAPYSGTYEQYF

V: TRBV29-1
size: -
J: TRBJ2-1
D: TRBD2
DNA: TGCAGCGTCACAACTAGCGGGAGGATTAACAATGAGCAGTTCTTC
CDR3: CSVTTSGRINNEQFF

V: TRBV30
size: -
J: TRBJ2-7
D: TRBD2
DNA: TGTGCCTGGAGTGTACTGAGGCTAGCGGAGCCCCCCGAGCAGTACTTC
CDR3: CAWSVLRLAEPPEQYF

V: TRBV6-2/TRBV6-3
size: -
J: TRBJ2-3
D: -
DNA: TGTGCCAGCAGTTTTTCAGGGGTCACAGATACGCAGTATTTT
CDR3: CASSFSGVTDTQYF

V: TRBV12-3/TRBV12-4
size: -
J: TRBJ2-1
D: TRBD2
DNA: TGTGCCAGCAGCCGGACTAGCTCGACTGAGCAGTTCTTC
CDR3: CASSRTSSTEQFF

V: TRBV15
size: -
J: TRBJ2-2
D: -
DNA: TGTGCCACCAGCAGAGATTACGGGAACACCGGGGAGCTGTTTTTT
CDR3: CATSRDYGNTGELFF

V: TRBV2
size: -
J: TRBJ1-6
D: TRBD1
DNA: TGTGCCAGCAGAGACAGGGTTAATTCACCCCTCCACTTT
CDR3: CASRDRVNSPLHF

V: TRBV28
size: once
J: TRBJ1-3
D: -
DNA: TGTGCCAGCGGGACACACTCTGGAAACACCATATATTTT
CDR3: CASGTHSGNTIYF

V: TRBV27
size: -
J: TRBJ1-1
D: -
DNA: TGTGCCAGCAGTCAAAACGGCGGCCTAAGACCTGAAGCTTTCTTT
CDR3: CASSQNGGLRPEAFF

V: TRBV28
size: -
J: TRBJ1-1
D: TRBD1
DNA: TGTGCCAGCAGAAAAAGCAGGGGGGTCATGAACACTGAAGCTTTCTTT
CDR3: CASRKSRGVMNTEAFF

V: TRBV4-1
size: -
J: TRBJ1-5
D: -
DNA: TGCGCCAGCAGCCAAGATGTAAATCAGCCCCAGCATTTT
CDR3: CASSQDVNQPQHF

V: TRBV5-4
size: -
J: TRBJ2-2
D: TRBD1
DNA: TGTGCCAGCAGATCCTTAACCGGGACAGGGATTGCCGGGGAGCTGTTTTTT
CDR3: CASRSLTGTGIAGELFF

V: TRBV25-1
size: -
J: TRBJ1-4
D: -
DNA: TGTGCCAGCAGTGATCGGACAGCCTTTAATGAAAAACTGTTTTTT
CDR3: CASSDRTAFNEKLFF

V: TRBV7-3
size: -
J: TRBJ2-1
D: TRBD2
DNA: TGTGCCAGCAGCTTAAGCTTAGGACTAGCGAACAATGAGCAGTTCTTC
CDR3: CASSLSLGLANNEQFF

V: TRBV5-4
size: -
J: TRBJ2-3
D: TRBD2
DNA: TGTGCCAGCAGCATCCCTAGCGGGAAAGGGGGCACAGATACGCAGTATTTT
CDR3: CASSIPSGKGGTDTQYF

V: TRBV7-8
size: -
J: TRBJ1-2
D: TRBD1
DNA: TGTGCCAGCAGCCCAGGACAGGGTAACTATGGCTACACCTTC
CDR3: CASSPGQGNYGYTF

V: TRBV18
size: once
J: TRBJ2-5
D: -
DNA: TGTGCCAGCTCACCAGGTTACAGGGAAGAGACCCAGTACTTC
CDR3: CASSPGYREETQYF

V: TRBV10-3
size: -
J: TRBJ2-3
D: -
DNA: TGTGCCATCGCCCCAGGGGTTGCTCTCACAGATACGCAGTATTTT
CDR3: CAIAPGVALTDTQYF

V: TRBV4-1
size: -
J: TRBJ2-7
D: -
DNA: TGCGCCAGCAGCCAGGACAGCTCCTACGAGCAGTACTTC
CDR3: CASSQDSSYEQYF

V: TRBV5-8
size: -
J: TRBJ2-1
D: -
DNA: TGTGCCAGCGACTGGAGTACGGGCTCCTACAATGAGCAGTTCTTC
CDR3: CASDWSTGSYNEQFF

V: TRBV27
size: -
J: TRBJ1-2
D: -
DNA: TGTGCCAGCAGTCCATCCATCGACAGGTCCTATGGCTACACCTTC
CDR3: CASSPSIDRSYGYTF

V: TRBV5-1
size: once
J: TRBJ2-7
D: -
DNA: TGCGCCAGCAGCTTGCCACACAGGGATTACGAGCAGTACTTC
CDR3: CASSLPHRDYEQYF

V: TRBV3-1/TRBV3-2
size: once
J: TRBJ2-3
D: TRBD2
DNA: TGTGCCAGCAGCCAGGGACTAGCGGTCTTCACAGATACGCAGTATTTT
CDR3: CASSQGLAVFTDTQYF

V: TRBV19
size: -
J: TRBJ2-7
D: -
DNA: TGTGCCAGTAGTATTCCGGCTAGCAGAGCCTACGAGCAGTACTTC
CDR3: CASSIPASRAYEQYF

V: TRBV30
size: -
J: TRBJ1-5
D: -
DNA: TGTGCCTGGAGTACCCGGACAGGCAATCAGCCCCAGCATTTT
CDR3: CAWSTRTGNQPQHF